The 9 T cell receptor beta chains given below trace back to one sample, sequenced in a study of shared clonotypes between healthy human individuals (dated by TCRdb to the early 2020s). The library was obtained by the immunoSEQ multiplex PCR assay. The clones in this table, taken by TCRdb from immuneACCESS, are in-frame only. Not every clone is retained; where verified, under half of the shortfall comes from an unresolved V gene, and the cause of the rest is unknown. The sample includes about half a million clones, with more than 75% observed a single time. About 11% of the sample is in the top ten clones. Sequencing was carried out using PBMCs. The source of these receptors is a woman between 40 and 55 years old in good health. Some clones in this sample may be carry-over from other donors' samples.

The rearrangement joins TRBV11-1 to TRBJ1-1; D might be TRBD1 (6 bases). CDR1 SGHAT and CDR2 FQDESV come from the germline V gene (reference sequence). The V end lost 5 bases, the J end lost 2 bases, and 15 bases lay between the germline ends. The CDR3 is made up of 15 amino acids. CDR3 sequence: CASSPSGTTNTEAFF. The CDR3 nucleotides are TGTGCCAGCAGCCCCTCCGGGACAACAAACACTGAAGCTTTCTTT. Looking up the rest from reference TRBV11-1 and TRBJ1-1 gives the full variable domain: EAEVAQSPRYKITEKSQAVAFWCDPISGHATLYWYRQILGQGPELLVQFQDESVVDDSQLPKDRFSAERLKGVDSTLKIQPAELGDSAMYLCASSPSGTTNTEAFFGQGTRLTVV.

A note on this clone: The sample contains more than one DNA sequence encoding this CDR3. The CDR3 reads CASSLGGSSYEQYF. CDR3 nucleotide sequence: TGTGCCAGCAGCTTAGGAGGGAGCTCCTACGAGCAGTACTTC. The rearrangement joins TRBV11-2 to TRBJ2-7, with D possibly being TRBD2 (5 bases). Germline CDR1 reads SGHAT; CDR2 reads FQNNGV. The CDR3 covers 14 residues. The V end was cut by 1 base, the J end by 0 bases, with 7 bases between.

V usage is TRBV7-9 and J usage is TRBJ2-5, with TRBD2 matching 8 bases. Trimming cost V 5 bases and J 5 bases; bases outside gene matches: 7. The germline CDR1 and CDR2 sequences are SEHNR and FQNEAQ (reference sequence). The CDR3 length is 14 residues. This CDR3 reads CASSEGLAGETQYF. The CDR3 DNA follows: TGTGCCAGCAGCGAGGGGTTAGCGGGGGAGACCCAGTACTTC.

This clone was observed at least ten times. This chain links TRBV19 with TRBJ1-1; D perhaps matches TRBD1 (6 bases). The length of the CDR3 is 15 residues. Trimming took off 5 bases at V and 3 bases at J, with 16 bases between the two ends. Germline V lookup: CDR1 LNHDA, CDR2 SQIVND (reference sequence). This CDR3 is CASSPRGTSHTEAFF. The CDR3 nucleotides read TGTGCCAGTAGTCCCAGAGGGACAAGTCACACTGAAGCTTTCTTT.

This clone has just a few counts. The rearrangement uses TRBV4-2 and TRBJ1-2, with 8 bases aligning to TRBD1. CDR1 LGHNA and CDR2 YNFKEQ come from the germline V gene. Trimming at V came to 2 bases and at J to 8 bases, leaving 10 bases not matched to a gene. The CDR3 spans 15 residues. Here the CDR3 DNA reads TGTGCCAGCAGCCAATCCACGACAGGGGAAAACGGCTACACCTTC. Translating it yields CASSQSTTGENGYTF.

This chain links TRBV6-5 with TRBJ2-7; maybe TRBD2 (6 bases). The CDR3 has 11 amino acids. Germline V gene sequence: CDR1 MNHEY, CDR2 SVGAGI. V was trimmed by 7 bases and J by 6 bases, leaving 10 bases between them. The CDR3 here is CASTLGGEQYF. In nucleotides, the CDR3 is TGTGCCAGCACCCTGGGGGGCGAGCAGTACTTC.

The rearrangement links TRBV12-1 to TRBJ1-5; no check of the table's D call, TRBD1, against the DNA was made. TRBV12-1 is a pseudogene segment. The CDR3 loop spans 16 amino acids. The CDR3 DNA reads TGTGCCAGCAGCCCCAATCCCCGGACAGGAAATCAGCCCCAGCATTTT. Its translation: CASSPNPRTGNQPQHF.

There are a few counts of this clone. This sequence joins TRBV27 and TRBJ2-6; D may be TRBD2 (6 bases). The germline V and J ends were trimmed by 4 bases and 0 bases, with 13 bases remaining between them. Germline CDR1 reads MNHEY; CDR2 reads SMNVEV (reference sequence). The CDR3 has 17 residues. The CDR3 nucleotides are TGTGCCAGCAGTTCCGGGGGTTCTCACTCTGGGGCCAACGTCCTGACTTTC. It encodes CASSSGGSHSGANVLTF.

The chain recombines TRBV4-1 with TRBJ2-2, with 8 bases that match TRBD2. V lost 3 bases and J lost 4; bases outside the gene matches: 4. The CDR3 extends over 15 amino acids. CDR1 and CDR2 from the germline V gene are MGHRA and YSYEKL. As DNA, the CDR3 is TGCGCCAGCAGCCACGCGGGAGGATCCACCGGGGAGCTGTTTTTT. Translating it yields CASSHAGGSTGELFF.